The 11 T cell receptor beta chains below all came from one sample that was sequenced in a study of regulatory T cells in long-lasting Graves disease. Time point of the sample: newly diagnosed GD, antithyroid drugs for less than 3 months. PBMC-derived RNA was used for the TCR library. TCR beta libraries were built with iRepertoire HTBI primers and Arm-PCR of CDR3 regions. TCRdb passed the multiplex PCR reads through MiXCR, listing each CDR3 protein once. The profile shows hundreds of thousands of distinct CDR3 sequences, 12% of them singletons. Another study also made use of these data, one on T cells in Graves' hyperthyroidism and ophthalmopathy.

The sample in question was peripheral blood mononuclear cells (PBMCs), obtained at new diagnosis, from a patient treated with antithyroid drugs. The receptors were sampled from a woman aged 30 to 39 with Graves disease.

This clonotype came up many times. The CDR3 loop is CASADSRKYF. CDR3 DNA: TGTGCCAGCGCAGACTCGCGAAAATACTTC. V gene TRBV2 combines with J gene TRBJ2-7, with D uncertain. The CDR3 loop spans 10 amino acids. Trimming stripped 8 bases from V and 13 bases from J, with 15 bases between. From germline, CDR1 is SNHLY and CDR2 FYNNEI. The full variable domain, in which reference TRBV2 and TRBJ2-7 provide the parts outside the CDR3, is EPEVTQTPSHQVTQMGQEVILRCVPISNHLYFYWYRQILGQKVEFLVSFYNNEISEKSEIFDDQFSVERPDGSNFTLKIRSTKLEDSAMYFCASADSRKYFGPGTRLTVT.

The gene calls are TRBV15 and TRBJ2-2, with a tentative D call TRBD1 (6 bases). The CDR3 consists of 14 residues. V lost 0 bases to trimming and J lost 4 bases, with 6 bases between them. Germline loops: CDR1 LNHNV, CDR2 YYDKDF (reference sequence). The CDR3 spells CATSREDSTGELFF. CDR3 in DNA: TGTGCCACCAGCAGAGAGGACAGCACCGGGGAGCTGTTTTTT.

The CDR3 is CASSLSVRLAPQETQYF. For the CDR3, the DNA is TGTGCCAGCAGCTTAAGCGTTCGACTAGCGCCGCAAGAGACCCAGTACTTC. This chain connects TRBV7-9 to TRBJ2-5; 8 bases are shared with TRBD2. With 2 bases clipped from V and 2 bases from J, the junction kept 10 bases outside the gene matches. Germline values: CDR1 SEHNR, CDR2 FQNEAQ (reference sequence). The CDR3 extends over 17 amino acids.

This clonotype has just a few counts. The chain is built from TRBV5-1 and TRBJ1-1, with a tentative D call TRBD1 (6 bases). CDR3 size: 13 residues. The V and J ends lost 1 base and 7 bases respectively, with 11 bases between them. Germline V CDR1 and CDR2: SGHRS, YFSETQ. The CDR3 sequence is CASSLFGGGEAFF. The CDR3 bases are TGCGCCAGCAGCTTGTTCGGGGGCGGTGAAGCTTTCTTT.

This clonotype was seen ten or more times. The chain recombines TRBV19 with TRBJ1-1, with D unresolved. This CDR3 is 15 amino acids long. Germline CDR1 is LNHDA and CDR2 is SQIVND (reference sequence). Trimming stripped 4 bases from V and 3 bases from J, with 15 bases between. In DNA, the CDR3 is TGTGCCAGTAGTACCCGGTATCGACAATACACTGAAGCTTTCTTT. Translation gives CASSTRYRQYTEAFF.

This clonotype was seen many times. The chain uses TRBV7-6 and TRBJ2-1; D uncertain. Germline CDR1 is SGHVS and CDR2 is FNYEAQ. This CDR3 has 13 amino acids. Trimming took off 5 bases at V and 6 bases at J, with 11 bases between the two ends. CDR3 coding DNA: TGTGCCAGCAGCCGAAACGTAGGCAATGAGCAGTTCTTC. Encoded protein: CASSRNVGNEQFF.

In the case of this clonotype: This may arise from a read error, as a much more abundant clone is one base away. The V and J genes are TRBV6-2 or TRBV6-3 and TRBJ2-7, with D perhaps TRBD2 (6 bases). CDR1 is MNHEY, CDR2 SVGEGT, per germline. The CDR3 covers 12 residues. V was trimmed by 5 bases and J by 7 bases, leaving 12 bases between them. The CDR3 DNA follows: TGTGCCAGCAGTGGAGGGGAGCGGGAGCAGTACTTC. Translating it yields CASSGGEREQYF.

This clonotype was detected many times. The chain joins TRBV20-1 to TRBJ1-5, with D maybe TRBD1 (5 bases). In germline, CDR1 is DFQATT, CDR2 SNEGSKA (reference sequence). The germline V and J ends were trimmed by 2 bases and 9 bases, with 11 bases remaining between them. This CDR3 comprises 12 residues. DNA of the CDR3: TGCAGTGCTAGAAAGGGGATGGGGCCCCAGCATTTT. It translates to CSARKGMGPQHF.

The chain links TRBV11-2 to TRBJ2-3; D gene uncertain. V gave up 3 bases and J gave up 1 base, with 8 bases separating them. Germline CDR1 SGHAT, CDR2 FQNNGV. This CDR3 spans 14 amino acids. CDR3 sequence (DNA): TGTGCCAGCAGCTTGGGGTTCGGCACAGATACGCAGTATTTT. This gives the protein CASSLGFGTDTQYF.

This clonotype was found many times. The chain links TRBV2 to TRBJ2-1; TRBD2 agrees at 10 bases. J gave up 7 bases and V 4 bases, and 4 bases lay outside the gene matches. CDR1 and CDR2 (germline): SNHLY, FYNNEI. The CDR3 loop spans 14 amino acids. CDR3 bases: TGTGCCAGCAGTGGGACTAGCGGAGGGAATGAGCAGTTCTTC. Translated: CASSGTSGGNEQFF.

The genes are TRBV28 and TRBJ2-1, with D possibly called TRBD1 or TRBD2 (5 bases each). The CDR3 is 14 residues long. V lost 8 bases and J lost 1, with 12 bases in between. Germline assignment: CDR1 MDHEN and CDR2 SYDVKM. The CDR3 reads CASWDPASYNEQFF. The CDR3, as DNA: TGTGCCAGCTGGGACCCCGCATCCTACAATGAGCAGTTCTTC.